The entry below describes one TCR beta chain. One entry per CDR3 protein results from TCRdb running MiXCR on the 5' RACE reads. The sample includes hundreds of thousands of distinct CDR3 sequences, about 24% seen only once; the top ten take around 8.1%. This specimen belongs to a study of T-cell memory formation after mild COVID-19. Whole-study context: There were largely donor-specific TCR clusters.

The CDR3 runs to 16 residues. With V trimmed by 4 bases and J by 4 bases, 9 bases remained unmatched. From germline, CDR1 is KGHDR and CDR2 SFDVKD. The TCR sequence derives from an adult woman who had mild COVID-19 (a few samples of this study predate the infection). Cell type and time point are not known. The sequenced sample consisted of PBMCs or a T cell subset sorted from them (not recorded which). This chain links TRBV24-1 with TRBJ2-3; 8 nucleotides agree with TRBD2. The CDR3 DNA follows: TGTGCCACCAGTGAACCTCTAGCGGGTCTCGCAGATACGCAGTATTTT. This encodes CATSEPLAGLADTQYF.